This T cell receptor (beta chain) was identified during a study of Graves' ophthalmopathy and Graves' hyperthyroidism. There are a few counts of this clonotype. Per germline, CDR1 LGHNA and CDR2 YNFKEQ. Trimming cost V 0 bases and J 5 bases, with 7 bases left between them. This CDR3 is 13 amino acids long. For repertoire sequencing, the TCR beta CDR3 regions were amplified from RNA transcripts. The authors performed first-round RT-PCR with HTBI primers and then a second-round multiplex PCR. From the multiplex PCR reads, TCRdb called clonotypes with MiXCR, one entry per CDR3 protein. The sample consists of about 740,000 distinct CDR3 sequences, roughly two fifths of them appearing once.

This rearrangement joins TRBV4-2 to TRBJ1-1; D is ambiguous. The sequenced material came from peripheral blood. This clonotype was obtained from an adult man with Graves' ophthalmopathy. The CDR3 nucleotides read TGTGCCAGCAGCCAAGATCCCCGTACTGAAGCTTTCTTT. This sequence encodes CASSQDPRTEAFF.